One and the same sample provided the 6 T cell receptor beta chains below, sequenced in a study of cytomegalovirus exposure and HLA in healthy donors. PCR was performed using 60 Vbeta and 13 Jbeta primers. Clones were sequenced by immunoSEQ multiplex PCR, and TCRdb holds only the in-frame ones, with some missing. This sample carries about 84,000 clones, 78% of them seen once, and the ten largest clones take around 2.7%. The source material was PBMCs. The receptors derive from a male donor in good health and CMV-seropositive.

This sequence joins TRBV5-4 and TRBJ2-2; TRBD1 might be the D (6 bases). V shed 0 bases and J shed 5 bases, with 14 bases lying between them. From germline, CDR1 is SGHNT and CDR2 YYREEE (reference sequence). This CDR3 is built from 16 residues. CDR3 DNA sequence: TGTGCCAGCAGCTTGGGACAGGCCGGGTGGACCGGGGAGCTGTTTTTT. This sequence encodes CASSLGQAGWTGELFF.

The chain joins TRBV5-4 to TRBJ1-6; 8 positions match TRBD1. Per germline, CDR1 SGHNT and CDR2 YYREEE (reference sequence). The junction had 11 bases not matched to a gene; V was cut back by 4 bases and J by 8 bases. This CDR3 comprises 16 residues. CDR3 region: CASSTDPTGAYSPLHF. CDR3 sequence (DNA): TGTGCCAGCAGCACTGACCCGACAGGGGCCTATTCACCCCTCCACTTT.

This clone was detected a few times. The chain links TRBV5-6 to TRBJ1-4, with 8 bases matching TRBD1. The CDR3 runs to 14 residues. CDR1 is SGHDT and CDR2 is YYEEEE in the germline V gene. The V gene end was trimmed by 8 bases and the J gene end by 5 bases; junction bases not matched to a gene: 8. Here the CDR3 DNA reads TGTGCCAGTACACGGACAGGGAGGAATGAAAAACTGTTTTTT. Protein: CASTRTGRNEKLFF.

This clone was seen more than once but under ten times. The J gene is TRBJ1-2, the V gene TRBV27, with 7 bases identical to TRBD1. The length of the CDR3 is 13 residues. Germline CDR1 reads MNHEY; CDR2 reads SMNVEV (reference sequence). V gave up 6 bases and J gave up 6 bases; unmatched junction bases: 7. CDR3 residues: CASSLRGNDGYTF. In nucleotides, the CDR3 is TGTGCCAGCAGCCTCAGGGGGAATGATGGCTACACCTTC.

The CDR3 protein is CASSLLGGGGYTF. The CDR3 region has the DNA TGTGCCAGCAGCTTGCTTGGGGGAGGGGGCTACACCTTC. The rearrangement links TRBV5-4 to TRBJ1-2, with D perhaps matching TRBD1 (5 bases). The CDR3 extends over 13 amino acids. The germline CDR1 and CDR2 sequences are SGHNT and YYREEE (reference sequence). Trimming cost V 1 base and J 8 bases, with 12 bases left between them.

The chain links TRBV6-1 to TRBJ2-7; D perhaps matches TRBD2 (6 bases). Germline lookup yields CDR1 MNHNS and CDR2 SASEGT. The CDR3 contains 14 residues. V was trimmed by 0 bases and J by 7 bases, leaving 13 bases between them. The DNA of the CDR3 is TGTGCCAGCAGTGAAGCTATGACCCGGGGGGAGCAGTACTTC. Protein product: CASSEAMTRGEQYF.